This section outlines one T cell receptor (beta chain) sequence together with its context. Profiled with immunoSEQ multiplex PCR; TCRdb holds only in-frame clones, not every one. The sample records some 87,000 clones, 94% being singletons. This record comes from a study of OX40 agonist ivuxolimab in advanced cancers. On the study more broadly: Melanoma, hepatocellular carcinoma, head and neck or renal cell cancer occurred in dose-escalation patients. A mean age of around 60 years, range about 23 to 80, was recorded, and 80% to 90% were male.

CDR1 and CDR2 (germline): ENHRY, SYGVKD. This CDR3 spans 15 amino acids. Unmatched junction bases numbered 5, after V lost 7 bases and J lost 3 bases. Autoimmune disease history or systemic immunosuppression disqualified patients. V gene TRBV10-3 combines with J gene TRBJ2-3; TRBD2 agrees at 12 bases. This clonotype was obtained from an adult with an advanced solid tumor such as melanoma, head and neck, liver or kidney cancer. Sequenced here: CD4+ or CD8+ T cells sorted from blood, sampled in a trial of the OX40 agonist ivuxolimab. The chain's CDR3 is CAIMTSGRGTDTQYF. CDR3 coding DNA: TGTGCCATCATGACTAGCGGGAGAGGGACAGATACGCAGTATTTT.